Following are 8 T cell receptor beta chains from one sample sequenced in a study of regulatory T cells in long-lasting Graves disease. Construction of TCR beta libraries relied on iRepertoire HTBI primers and on Arm-PCR targeting CDR3 regions. TCRdb ran MiXCR on the multiplex PCR reads and lists one entry per CDR3 protein. There are about 340,000 distinct CDR3 sequences in the sample; less than 20% occur only once, and less than 30% lies in the top ten. The time point is: persistent/refractory GD, antithyroid drugs over 5 years with positive TRAb. PBMC-extracted RNA yielded the TCR library. Source: peripheral blood mononuclear cells (PBMCs), taken when the disease was refractory, from a patient treated with antithyroid drugs. Receptor source: a female donor with Graves disease.

This chain uses TRBV27 with TRBJ2-3, with 10 positions matching TRBD1. The CDR3 loop spans 15 amino acids. V lost 5 bases, J lost 3 bases, and 5 bases stayed unmatched. Looked up from germline, CDR1 is MNHEY and CDR2 is SMNVEV (reference sequence). CDR3 DNA sequence: TGTGCCAGCAGTCTACGGGACAGGGGAACAGATACGCAGTATTTT. This sequence encodes CASSLRDRGTDTQYF.

This clonotype was counted ten times or more. The chain links TRBV11-1 to TRBJ1-2, with 9 bases matching TRBD1. Germline V gene data show CDR1 as SGHAT and CDR2 as FQDESV (reference sequence). Unmatched junction bases numbered 11, after V lost 5 bases and J lost 7 bases. The CDR3 is 15 residues long. Here the CDR3 reads CASSINQGTGIGYTF. The CDR3 nucleotides read TGTGCCAGCAGCATCAACCAAGGGACAGGGATTGGCTACACCTTC.

The chain recombines TRBV6-1 with TRBJ1-5; D is undetermined. Trimming took off 2 bases at V and 0 bases at J, with 11 bases between the two ends. The CDR3 has 16 residues. Germline V gene sequence: CDR1 MNHNS, CDR2 SASEGT. The CDR3 nucleotides are TGTGCCAGCAGTGAAATCCCGGGGATTAGCAATCAGCCCCAGCATTTT. It specifies CASSEIPGISNQPQHF.

This clonotype was seen once. A much larger clone lies a single base off, so this may be a read error. CDR3 sequence reads: CASSHGKENGYTF. The CDR3 DNA follows: TGTGCCAGCAGTCACGGGAAGGAGAATGGCTACACCTTC. This chain joins TRBV6-2 or TRBV6-3 and TRBJ1-2; D remains ambiguous. V shed 5 bases and J shed 6 bases, with 13 bases lying between them. The CDR3 extends over 13 amino acids. Germline CDR1 and CDR2: MNHEY and SVGEGT.

This clonotype has more than one count but fewer than ten. A much bigger clone sits one base away, suggesting this may be a read error. The gene calls are TRBV6-2 or TRBV6-3 and TRBJ2-5, with D hard to call. The V gene lost 3 bases and the J gene lost 5 bases, with 4 bases spanning the gap. This CDR3 is built from 11 residues. Per the germline V gene, CDR1 is MNHEY and CDR2 is SVGEGT. DNA of the CDR3: TGTGCCAGCAGTTATATGGAGACCCAGTACTTC. It codes for CASSYMETQYF.

The chain has TRBV27 and TRBJ1-5; weak D call: TRBD1 (5 bases). CDR1 and CDR2 (germline): MNHEY, SMNVEV (reference sequence). The length of the CDR3 is 16 residues. Trimming took 2 bases from V and 2 from J, leaving 13 bases between them. CDR3 in amino acids: CASSLGGGYGNQPQHF. Written as DNA, the CDR3 is TGTGCCAGCAGTTTAGGTGGGGGGTATGGCAATCAGCCCCAGCATTTT.

This clonotype was recorded many times. The chain employs TRBV9 and TRBJ1-4; D is undetermined. Germline values: CDR1 SGDLS, CDR2 YYNGEE. Trimming took off 3 bases at V and 5 bases at J, with 5 bases between the two ends. This CDR3 comprises 12 residues. This CDR3 is CASSGTNEKLFF. The DNA for the CDR3 is TGTGCCAGCAGCGGGACGAATGAAAAACTGTTTTTT.

The table lists this clonotype with many counts. The chain carries TRBV2 and TRBJ1-2; no firm D call. This CDR3 is 12 amino acids long. The V and J ends lost 0 bases and 4 bases respectively, with 3 bases between them. Germline assignment: CDR1 SNHLY and CDR2 FYNNEI. CDR3 nucleotides: TGTGCCAGCAGTGAAGCAGTCTATGGCTACACCTTC. It specifies CASSEAVYGYTF. The full variable domain, its missing parts supplied by reference TRBV2 and TRBJ1-2, is EPEVTQTPSHQVTQMGQEVILRCVPISNHLYFYWYRQILGQKVEFLVSFYNNEISEKSEIFDDQFSVERPDGSNFTLKIRSTKLEDSAMYFCASSEAVYGYTFGSGTRLTVV.